This TCR beta chain is drawn from a study of regulatory T cells in long-lasting Graves disease. For TCR beta, libraries came from iRepertoire HTBI primers and Arm-PCR of CDR3 regions. TCRdb reanalysed the multiplex PCR reads using MiXCR and keeps one entry per CDR3 protein. The profile covers hundreds of thousands of distinct CDR3 sequences, with about 20% appearing a single time and less than 35% taken by the ten largest. This clonotype was counted many times. Its specificity is unknown. The CDR3 runs to 15 residues. From germline, CDR1 is SGHAT and CDR2 FQNNGV. Losses at the gene ends were 5 bases for V and 7 bases for J; bases not matched to a gene: 8. The time point was: persistent/refractory GD, antithyroid drugs over 5 years with positive TRAb. Scientists built the TCR library using RNA that was extracted from PBMCs. The EDTA tubes were filled with around 9.1 milliliters of drawn peripheral blood.

Study-wide results and caveats: Results may be inaccurate due to the small sample size.

The rearrangement uses TRBV11-2 and TRBJ1-6, with 7 bases that match TRBD1. The TCR comes from a female donor with Graves disease. The sample in question was peripheral blood mononuclear cells (PBMCs), obtained when the disease was refractory, from a patient treated with antithyroid drugs. The CDR3 reads CASSHQTGLNSPLHF. CDR3 coding DNA: TGTGCCAGCAGCCACCAGACAGGGCTCAATTCACCCCTCCACTTT.